This T cell receptor beta chain was observed in a study of T cell repertoires in cytomegalovirus infection. Study at large: From public TCR beta signatures came an indication of both CMV infection and matching HLA type.

Broader study findings: Accumulated public TCR beta family frequency recognized individuals carrying CMV together with the relevant HLA.

On this clonotype: Antigen specificity is unknown.

The CDR3 sequence is 14 residues long. Trimming took off 0 bases at V and 1 base at J, with 7 bases between the two ends. CDR1 SGHNT and CDR2 YYREEE come from the germline V gene (reference sequence). TCRdb re-derived calls from the reads in MiXCR, one entry per CDR3 protein. Of more than 400,000 distinct CDR3 sequences detected, more than 20% appear once; the ten largest clones hold 13%. The source material was PBMCs. The TCR sequence derives from a human donor in good health (CMV status not recorded). Some clones in this sample may be carry-over from other donors' samples. The V and J genes are TRBV5-4 and TRBJ2-5, with unresolved D. DNA of the CDR3: TGTGCCAGCAGCTTGGACACAACCCAAGAGACCCAGTACTTC. It specifies CASSLDTTQETQYF.